This TCR beta chain appears in the sequencing data of a study of cytomegalovirus exposure and HLA in healthy donors. Profiled with immunoSEQ multiplex PCR; TCRdb holds only in-frame clones, not every one. The sample holds about 79,000 clones, approximately 93% seen once. The CDR3 has 15 amino acids. The germline gives CDR1 SGHNT, CDR2 YYREEE (reference sequence). Trimming took 2 bases from V and 5 from J, leaving 13 bases between them. The receptor comes from a woman in her twenties or thirties in good health and CMV-seronegative. Source material: PBMCs. The chain is built from TRBV5-4 and TRBJ2-2; a possible D gene is TRBD2 (7 bases). CDR3 residues: CASSLRGAGTGELFF. The CDR3 DNA follows: TGTGCCAGCAGCTTACGGGGGGCGGGGACCGGGGAGCTGTTTTTT.